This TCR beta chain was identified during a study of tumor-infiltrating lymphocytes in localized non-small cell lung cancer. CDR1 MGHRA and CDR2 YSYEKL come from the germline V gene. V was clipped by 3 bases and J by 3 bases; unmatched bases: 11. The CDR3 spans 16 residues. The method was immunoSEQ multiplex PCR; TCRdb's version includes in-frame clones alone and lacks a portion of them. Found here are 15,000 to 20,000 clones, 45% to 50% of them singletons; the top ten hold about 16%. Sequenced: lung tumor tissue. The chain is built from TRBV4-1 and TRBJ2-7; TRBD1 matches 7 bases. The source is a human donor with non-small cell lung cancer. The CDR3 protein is CASSHMELRDSYEQYF. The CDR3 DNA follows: TGCGCCAGCAGCCACATGGAGCTAAGGGACAGCTACGAGCAGTACTTC.